This T cell receptor beta chain was sequenced for a study of cytomegalovirus exposure and HLA in healthy donors. This CDR3 comprises 15 residues. V was shortened by 4 bases and J by 8 bases, with 17 bases between the two germline ends. Per germline, CDR1 SNHLY and CDR2 FYNNEI. Sequencing used immunoSEQ multiplex PCR; TCRdb keeps in-frame clones, though not all of them. The table records roughly 250,000 clones, approximately 86% of them present only once. This clonotype was sampled from a woman aged 25 to 45 in good health and CMV-seropositive. The rearrangement links TRBV2 to TRBJ1-4, with D uncertain. Sequencing was carried out using PBMCs. The CDR3: CASSVGGEGAEKLFF. The CDR3 DNA sequence: TGTGCCAGCAGTGTGGGAGGAGAGGGCGCGGAAAAACTGTTTTTT.